Below, 19 T cell receptor beta chains from the same sample are listed, as sequenced in a study of T cells after yellow fever vaccination. TCRdb processed the 5' RACE reads anew with MiXCR; each CDR3 protein has one entry. There are almost 600,000 distinct CDR3 sequences in the sample; approximately 13% occur only once, and over 13% lies in the top ten. The specimen was PBMCs, collected on the day of the yellow fever booster vaccination. The origin of the receptors is a man aged 25-45 years who received the YFV17D yellow fever vaccine.

About this clonotype itself: At one of its ends the junction is not consistent with the germline gene, which may arise from a read error. The rearrangement links TRBV25-1 to TRBJ2-7, with 10 bases lining up with TRBD2. Germline assignment: CDR1 MGHDK and CDR2 SYGVNS. This CDR3 has 13 amino acids. DNA of the CDR3: TGTGCAAGCACCACTAGCGGGGCTTACGAGCAGTACTTC. It codes for CASTTSGAYEQYF.

The CDR3 coding sequence is TGCAGCGGGGTAACAGATACCTACGAGCAGTACTTC. It codes for CSGVTDTYEQYF. The chain joins TRBV29-1 to TRBJ2-7, with D hard to call. V lost 7 bases and J 2 bases, leaving 12 bases between the germline ends. CDR1 and CDR2 from the germline V gene are SQVTM and ANQGSEA. The CDR3 spans 12 residues.

This clonotype was counted a few times. The rearrangement joins TRBV3-1 to TRBJ2-3, with 9 bases identical to TRBD1. CDR1 is LGHDT and CDR2 is YNNKEL in the germline V gene (reference sequence). The CDR3 sequence is 16 residues long. Trimming cost V 0 bases and J 6 bases; bases outside gene matches: 7. The CDR3: CASSQDWDRVRDTQYF. DNA for the CDR3: TGTGCCAGCAGCCAAGATTGGGACAGGGTAAGGGATACGCAGTATTTT.

In its sample, this clonotype was seen a few times. The rearrangement uses TRBV5-6 and TRBJ1-6; D is undetermined. The CDR3 length is 12 residues. Looked up from germline, CDR1 is SGHDT and CDR2 is YYEEEE. Trimming cost V 1 base and J 10 bases, with 6 bases left between them. CDR3 residues: CASSLRRSPLHF. The DNA of the CDR3 is TGTGCCAGCAGCTTGCGACGGTCACCCCTCCACTTT.

V gene TRBV18 combines with J gene TRBJ2-7; 8 bases line up with TRBD1. Per the germline V gene, CDR1 is KGHSH and CDR2 is LQKENI. The CDR3 runs to 16 residues. The trim removed 1 base at V and 2 bases at J, leaving 7 bases unmatched. The CDR3 DNA follows: TGTGCCAGCTCACCACTACCGGGACAGGAGACCTACGAGCAGTACTTC. Translated, it gives CASSPLPGQETYEQYF.

This clonotype has a handful of counts. The chain joins TRBV3-1 to TRBJ2-7; weak D call: TRBD1 (6 bases). Germline V gene lookup returns CDR1 LGHDT and CDR2 YNNKEL (reference sequence). Trimming removed 2 bases from V and 6 bases from J, with 11 bases in between. The CDR3 totals 13 residues. The CDR3 loop reads CASSQLSGVEQYF. For the CDR3, the DNA is TGTGCCAGCAGCCAACTCTCAGGGGTCGAGCAGTACTTC.

This clonotype has more than one count but fewer than ten. The chain uses TRBV4-3 and TRBJ2-5; D call uncertain. This CDR3 region has 14 residues. The germline V gene encodes CDR1 LGHNA and CDR2 YSLEER. With 0 bases removed from V and 12 bases from J, the gap between germline ends came to 17 bases. The CDR3 DNA reads as TGCGCCAGCAGCCAAGAGCATCCCCAAAGCTTAAAGTACTTC. Its protein product is CASSQEHPQSLKYF.

This chain uses TRBV29-1 with TRBJ2-5; the match to TRBD1 covers 8 bases. The germline V gene has CDR1 SQVTM and CDR2 ANQGSEA. After removal of 6 bases from V and 2 bases from J, the junction contained 5 bases not matched to a gene. The CDR3 loop spans 13 amino acids. CDR3 sequence reads: CSVRDRTQETQYF. CDR3 DNA: TGCAGCGTCCGGGACAGGACTCAAGAGACCCAGTACTTC.

This clonotype appeared a few times. The V and J genes are TRBV12-3 or TRBV12-4 and TRBJ2-7; 7 bases are a match to TRBD2. Losses at the gene ends were 4 bases for V and 7 bases for J; bases not matched to a gene: 10. The CDR3 contains 14 residues. Here the CDR3 DNA reads TGTGCCAGCAGTTCAGCGGGACTGTTGGAGGAGCAGTACTTC. Translation gives CASSSAGLLEEQYF.

The chain recombines TRBV29-1 with TRBJ2-4; 7 nucleotides line up with TRBD1. The CDR3 runs to 13 residues. Germline V lookup: CDR1 SQVTM, CDR2 ANQGSEA. V was clipped by 6 bases and J by 4 bases; unmatched bases: 6. The chain's CDR3 is CSVIQGIKNIQYF. In DNA form, the CDR3 reads TGCAGCGTAATACAGGGGATTAAAAACATTCAGTACTTC.

In its sample, this clonotype was seen a few times. This sequence joins TRBV7-2 and TRBJ2-1, with unresolved D. The germline CDR1 and CDR2 sequences are SGHTA and FQGNSA. Trimming cost V 3 bases and J 4 bases, with 13 bases left between them. CDR3 length equals 15 residues. As DNA, the CDR3 is TGTGCCAGCAGCTTGGGCTCCCTCTCATACAATGAGCAGTTCTTC. It is translated as CASSLGSLSYNEQFF.

The J gene is TRBJ2-7, the V gene TRBV25-1; 8 bases are shared with TRBD1. The CDR3 sequence is 14 residues long. With V trimmed by 3 bases and J by 8 bases, 9 bases remained unmatched. Per germline, CDR1 MGHDK and CDR2 SYGVNS. CDR3 in DNA: TGTGCCAGCAGTGACATAGGGGACAGGTCGAAGCAGTACTTC. Residues: CASSDIGDRSKQYF.

This clonotype came up a few times. The rearrangement links TRBV4-3 to TRBJ2-1; tentatively, D is TRBD2 (5 bases). The V gene's germline CDR1 is LGHNA and CDR2 YSLEER. Trimming took off 0 bases at V and 4 bases at J, with 13 bases between the two ends. This CDR3 has 16 amino acids. The DNA of the CDR3 is TGCGCCAGCAGCCAAGAATCAGCGGCCCGGTACAATGAGCAGTTCTTC. This translates into CASSQESAARYNEQFF.

The V and J genes are TRBV20-1 and TRBJ1-4, with 8 bases aligning to TRBD1. Trimming cost V 5 bases and J 4 bases; bases outside gene matches: 6. Germline V gene lookup returns CDR1 DFQATT and CDR2 SNEGSKA (reference sequence). The CDR3 length is 14 residues. CDR3 sequence: CSASPTGVNEKLFF. CDR3 nucleotides: TGCAGTGCTTCCCCGACAGGGGTTAATGAAAAACTGTTTTTT.

This clonotype turned up a few times. This chain joins TRBV19 and TRBJ2-7, with D perhaps being TRBD1 or TRBD2 (5 bases each). Germline CDR1 LNHDA, CDR2 SQIVND (reference sequence). V was shortened by 4 bases and J by 2 bases, with 15 bases between the two germline ends. The CDR3 is 15 residues long. CDR3 DNA: TGTGCCAGTAGTACCTTTCAGGGAGCCACCTACGAGCAGTACTTC. Its translation: CASSTFQGATYEQYF.

The rearrangement uses TRBV4-1 and TRBJ2-5, with TRBD2 as a possible D gene (7 bases). Germline-derived CDR1 and CDR2 are MGHRA and YSYEKL. The CDR3 spans 13 residues. With 5 bases removed from V and 5 bases from J, the gap between germline ends came to 12 bases. The CDR3 coding sequence is TGCGCCAGCAGCAACAGGGAGGGTGAGACCCAGTACTTC. As protein: CASSNREGETQYF.

The DNA of the CDR3 is TGTGCCATCAGTGAGTCTGGACAGTACGAGCAGTACTTC. It is translated as CAISESGQYEQYF. V gene TRBV10-3 combines with J gene TRBJ2-7, with D possibly being TRBD1 (6 bases). Per germline, CDR1 ENHRY and CDR2 SYGVKD. The CDR3 is made up of 13 amino acids. V was pared by 0 bases and J by 4 bases, with 7 bases between.

This chain joins TRBV6-5 and TRBJ2-7; D possibly matches TRBD1 or TRBD2 (5 bases each). V lost 0 bases and J lost 5, with 17 bases in between. Germline CDR1 and CDR2: MNHEY and SVGAGI. The CDR3 is 16 amino acids. This chain's CDR3 is CASSYSTPNMGDEQYF. For the CDR3, the DNA is TGTGCCAGCAGTTACTCGACCCCCAACATGGGGGACGAGCAGTACTTC.

In regard to this clonotype: The limits of the CDR3 on the DNA are not certain, so only TCRdb's listed CDR3 is given. The CDR3 spells CASSTSGGQGTQYF. The J gene is TRBJ2-5, the V gene TRBV28; TRBD1 is taken as the D call from the table, unchecked against the DNA. The CDR3 length is 14 residues, termini included. CDR1 and CDR2 (germline): MDHEN, SYDVKM.